One sample yielded the 22 T cell receptor beta chains listed below, sequenced in a study of beta chain features in type 1 diabetes. Investigators reverse transcribed all isolated RNA, so they sequenced expressed TCRB transcripts. TCRdb keeps only in-frame clones here, not all; method: immunoSEQ multiplex PCR. The sample has 110,000 to 150,000 clones, 9% to 9.5% seen once. Sequenced: central memory CD4+ T cells from blood. Receptors were obtained from a young man in good health.

This clone was detected a few times. This specimen includes other DNA sequences encoding the same CDR3. The chain couples TRBV27 to TRBJ1-5, with D tentatively TRBD1 (6 bases). The V gene's germline CDR1 is MNHEY and CDR2 SMNVEV (reference sequence). There are 16 residues in the CDR3. V shed 1 base and J shed 9 bases, with 19 bases lying between them. CDR3: CASSLWGGGVEAPQHF. DNA for the CDR3: TGTGCCAGCAGTTTATGGGGGGGCGGGGTTGAGGCGCCCCAGCATTTT.

This clone was found a few times. J is TRBJ2-1 and V is TRBV15, with D possibly matching TRBD2 (5 bases). The CDR3 length is 14 residues. Germline V gene data show CDR1 as LNHNV and CDR2 as YYDKDF (reference sequence). The V gene lost 0 bases and the J gene lost 10 bases, with 13 bases spanning the gap. The CDR3, as DNA: TGTGCCACCAGCAGAGATCCAGCGCCGGGGGAGCAGTTCTTC. Protein product: CATSRDPAPGEQFF.

The V gene is TRBV7-2, the J gene TRBJ2-3; D is possibly TRBD2 (6 bases). This CDR3 region has 15 residues. The V gene lost 1 base and the J gene lost 2 bases, with 10 bases spanning the gap. Germline CDR1 SGHTA, CDR2 FQGNSA. The CDR3 DNA is TGTGCCAGCAGCTTAGACGGGGGTTCCACAGATACGCAGTATTTT. Translation gives CASSLDGGSTDTQYF.

Only a few counts were recorded for this clone. This chain connects TRBV19 to TRBJ2-1; 7 positions match TRBD1. After removal of 5 bases from V and 15 bases from J, the junction contained 13 bases not matched to a gene. This CDR3 has 13 residues. Per germline, CDR1 LNHDA and CDR2 SQIVND (reference sequence). The CDR3 region is CASSAGGDRKVFF. DNA for the CDR3: TGTGCCAGTAGTGCAGGGGGTGACAGAAAAGTGTTCTTC.

This clone has only a few counts. CDR3 amino acids: CASSPSQGETQYF. The CDR3 region has the DNA TGTGCCAGCAGCCCCTCCCAGGGCGAGACCCAGTACTTC. The V call is TRBV7-6, the J call TRBJ2-5; D possibly corresponds to TRBD1 (5 bases). V shed 5 bases and J shed 5 bases, with 12 bases lying between them. The CDR3 loop spans 13 amino acids. Per germline, CDR1 SGHVS and CDR2 FNYEAQ.

This clone was seen a few times. The chain is built from TRBV25-1 and TRBJ1-3, with D maybe TRBD1 (5 bases). CDR3 size: 14 residues. With 3 bases removed from V and 4 bases from J, the gap between germline ends came to 10 bases. Germline CDR1 reads MGHDK; CDR2 reads SYGVNS. CDR3 in amino acids: CASSDTGAGNTIYF. CDR3 nucleotides: TGTGCCAGCAGTGATACAGGAGCAGGAAACACCATATATTTT.

V and J are TRBV30 and TRBJ2-1; D is unresolved. The CDR3 totals 12 residues. Germline V gene data show CDR1 as GTSNPN and CDR2 as SVGIG (reference sequence). V shed 1 base and J shed 6 bases, with 7 bases lying between them. CDR3 protein: CAWSASFNEQFF. In DNA, the CDR3 is TGTGCCTGGAGTGCTAGTTTCAATGAGCAGTTCTTC.

The DNA of the CDR3 is TGTGCCAGCAGCTTTGGGACAGGGGGACAAGAGACCCAGTACTTC. Its translation: CASSFGTGGQETQYF. This chain uses TRBV5-6 with TRBJ2-5, with 11 bases aligning to TRBD1. CDR1 is SGHDT, CDR2 YYEEEE, per germline. Germline trimming cut 2 bases from V and 2 bases from J; bases unmatched to any gene: 2. CDR3 size: 15 residues.

The chain uses TRBV7-2 and TRBJ2-3, with D unclear. Germline values: CDR1 SGHTA, CDR2 FQGNSA. The CDR3 is 15 residues long. Trimming shortened V by 2 bases and J by 0 bases, and 9 bases separated the two germline ends. In DNA form, the CDR3 reads TGTGCCAGCAGCTTAAGCACGTTTAGCACAGATACGCAGTATTTT. Its protein is CASSLSTFSTDTQYF.

The genes are TRBV10-3 and TRBJ1-6, with 8 bases lining up with TRBD1. The germline V gene has CDR1 ENHRY and CDR2 SYGVKD. The CDR3 is 14 amino acids. Unmatched junction bases numbered 3, after V lost 3 bases and J lost 8 bases. The CDR3 DNA follows: TGTGCCATCAGTGAAGTGACAGGGGATTCACCCCTCCACTTT. Amino acids: CAISEVTGDSPLHF.

The chain is built from TRBV5-4 and TRBJ1-1; D call uncertain. V shed 4 bases and J shed 1 base, with 14 bases lying between them. Looked up from germline, CDR1 is SGHNT and CDR2 is YYREEE (reference sequence). This CDR3 has 15 residues. CDR3 bases: TGTGCCAGCAGCGAAGGAACGGGAAAGAACACTGAAGCTTTCTTT. It translates to CASSEGTGKNTEAFF. The full variable domain, completed using reference TRBV5-4 and TRBJ1-1, is ETGVTQSPTHLIKTRGQQVTLRCSSQSGHNTVSWYQQALGQGPQFIFQYYREEENGRGNFPPRFSGLQFPNYSSELNVNALELDDSALYLCASSEGTGKNTEAFFGQGTRLTVV.

In its sample, this clone was seen a few times. This chain connects TRBV28 to TRBJ2-7, with D perhaps TRBD1 (6 bases). Germline V gene sequence: CDR1 MDHEN, CDR2 SYDVKM. The CDR3 extends over 14 amino acids. V gave up 6 bases and J gave up 2 bases, with 14 bases separating them. CDR3 amino acids: CASSLPQGPYEQYF. CDR3 DNA sequence: TGTGCCAGCAGCCTCCCCCAGGGGCCCTACGAGCAGTACTTC.

This sequence joins TRBV19 and TRBJ2-5; TRBD2 aligns across 8 bases. The V gene end was trimmed by 5 bases and the J gene end by 2 bases; junction bases not matched to a gene: 7. The germline V gene encodes CDR1 LNHDA and CDR2 SQIVND (reference sequence). This CDR3 has 15 residues. CDR3 protein: CASSGSGVVQETQYF. In DNA, the CDR3 is TGTGCCAGTAGTGGTAGCGGGGTAGTACAAGAGACCCAGTACTTC.

This chain uses TRBV5-1 with TRBJ1-2; TRBD1 matches at 7 bases. Germline assignment: CDR1 SGHRS and CDR2 YFSETQ. V shed 4 bases and J 0 bases; nucleotides not matched to a gene: 6. The CDR3 is made up of 15 amino acids. This chain's CDR3 is CASSPRDRPNYGYTF. The CDR3 DNA reads as TGCGCCAGCAGCCCCCGGGACAGACCTAACTATGGCTACACCTTC.

The CDR3 region is CASSHLTGGIYEQYF. The CDR3 DNA sequence: TGCGCCAGCAGCCACCTGACAGGGGGGATCTACGAGCAGTACTTC. This sequence joins TRBV4-3 and TRBJ2-7; 9 bases are shared with TRBD1. The CDR3 has 15 amino acids. Germline V gene data show CDR1 as LGHNA and CDR2 as YSLEER. V lost 3 bases to trimming and J lost 3 bases; unmatched junction nucleotides: 6.

This clone has just a few counts. The chain joins TRBV7-8 to TRBJ2-2, with 8 bases matching TRBD1. CDR3 length: 16 amino acids. J lost 1 base, V lost 5 bases, and 6 bases had no gene match. CDR1 and CDR2 from the germline V gene are SGHVS and FQNEAQ. CDR3 bases: TGTGCCAGCAGCCGTACCGGGACAGGGAACACCGGGGAGCTGTTTTTT. Protein: CASSRTGTGNTGELFF.

The chain uses TRBV11-3 and TRBJ2-3, with 9 positions matching TRBD2. Germline-derived CDR1 and CDR2 are SGHNT and YENEEA. V gave up 2 bases and J gave up 5 bases; unmatched junction bases: 5. This CDR3 has 15 residues. The DNA for the CDR3 is TGTGCCAGCAGCTTACGCTCTAGCGGGATAGATACGCAGTATTTT. This gives the protein CASSLRSSGIDTQYF.

Note on this clone: This may stem from a read error, because a much larger clone lies one nucleotide away. Other DNA sequences in the sample encode the same CDR3. The chain has TRBV7-2 and TRBJ2-3, with D hard to call. Trimming took off 5 bases at V and 2 bases at J, with 5 bases between the two ends. The CDR3 totals 12 residues. Germline CDR1 is SGHTA and CDR2 is FQGNSA. CDR3 amino acids: CASSPYTDTQYF. DNA for the CDR3: TGTGCCAGCAGCCCGTACACAGATACGCAGTATTTT.

This clone has more than one count but fewer than ten. The CDR3 DNA follows: TGTGCCAGCACTGACAGGGATCATGGCTACACCTTC. The encoded protein is CASTDRDHGYTF. The gene calls are TRBV28 and TRBJ1-2, with 7 bases identical to TRBD1. This CDR3 region has 12 residues. With V trimmed by 7 bases and J by 6 bases, 5 bases remained unmatched. Germline CDR1 is MDHEN and CDR2 is SYDVKM.

The CDR3 reads CASSPGDRVRGYTF. The CDR3 DNA reads as TGTGCCAGCTCACCGGGAGACAGGGTCCGCGGCTACACCTTC. V gene TRBV18 combines with J gene TRBJ1-2; 7 bases are shared with TRBD1. CDR1 and CDR2 (germline): KGHSH, LQKENI. The CDR3 sequence is 14 residues long. V lost 3 bases and J lost 8; bases outside the gene matches: 9.

This chain uses TRBV7-9 with TRBJ1-1; D possibly corresponds to TRBD1 (5 bases). The V end lost 1 base, the J end lost 13 bases, and 16 bases lay between the germline ends. Per the germline V gene, CDR1 is SEHNR and CDR2 is FQNEAQ (reference sequence). CDR3 length: 13 residues. For the CDR3, the DNA is TGTGCCAGCAGCTTAGGTCAGGGCGGTATCGTTTTCTTT. Amino acid sequence: CASSLGQGGIVFF.

The rearrangement uses TRBV2 and TRBJ2-5; 8 nucleotides line up with TRBD2. The V segment lost 6 bases and the J segment 9 bases; nucleotides outside the gene matches: 6. This CDR3 spans 12 amino acids. Germline V gene lookup returns CDR1 SNHLY and CDR2 FYNNEI. CDR3 coding DNA: TGTGCCAGCAGCCCGGGACTAGGGCCCCAGTACTTC. Its translation: CASSPGLGPQYF.